This entry is about one T cell receptor (beta chain). Antigen unknown. This record belongs to a study of tumor-infiltrating lymphocytes in primary liver carcinoma. At the level of the study: Subjects presented with primary liver carcinoma managed by surgical resection.

The germline V and J ends were trimmed by 0 bases and 8 bases, with 11 bases remaining between them. In germline, CDR1 is MGHRA, CDR2 YSYEKL. The CDR3 has 14 amino acids. General study findings and limits: Tumor-adjacent and tumor-blood pairs overlapped less than tumor region pairs did. Relative to blood, tumors carried a significantly larger fraction of the repertoire in their top 250 clones (p = 0.039).

Unsorted whole blood yielded the blood RNA, and germline DNA was also extracted. Patients had chronic HBV infection and were treatment-naive. TCR beta cDNA came from approximately 540 ng total RNA, primed with a constant-region primer. Sequencing libraries for TCR beta derived from three nested multiplex PCR rounds that used slightly modified ARM-PCR. Researchers ran the first two PCR rounds for approximately 10 cycles each with TRBV1-TRBV30 forward primers and a C-beta reverse primer. TCRdb reprocessed the multiplex PCR reads via MiXCR and lists one record per CDR3 protein. Of about 330,000 distinct CDR3 sequences in the sample, roughly 61% were seen once.

Sequencing input: peripheral blood. The origin of this receptor is a man between 40 and 49 years old with primary liver carcinoma and hepatitis B virus infection. The gene calls are TRBV4-1 and TRBJ1-5, with a weak D call TRBD1 (6 bases). For the CDR3, the DNA is TGCGCCAGCAGCCAAGAGGCAAAGGGGGAGCCCCAGCATTTT. Its translation: CASSQEAKGEPQHF.